The entry below gives a single T cell receptor beta chain sequence along with its context. Its antigen is as yet unknown. This CDR3 spans 16 amino acids. In germline, CDR1 is SGHAT, CDR2 FQNNGV. J gave up 9 bases and V 4 bases, and 15 bases lay outside the gene matches. This specimen comes from a study of cytomegalovirus exposure and HLA in healthy donors. Findings and caveats of the study: With high specificity and sensitivity, the classifier reportedly diagnosed cytomegalovirus status. Usually a TCR sequence was rare, but some public TCRs were found in many donors.

It was the approximately 130-subject validation cohort, separate from the roughly 700-subject first cohort, to which the donors belonged. Libraries were prepared by immunoSEQ multiplex PCR; TCRdb keeps only in-frame clonotypes and omits some of them. The sample holds 130,000 to 150,000 clones, roughly 89% seen once. The TCR sequence derives from a woman aged 18-35 years in good health and CMV-seropositive. The sequencing input was PBMCs. This rearrangement joins TRBV11-2 to TRBJ1-3; 7 bases align to TRBD1. The CDR3 nucleotides read TGTGCCAGCAGCTCCCGGACAGGCCTAAGGGGGAGCACCATATATTTT. Translating it yields CASSSRTGLRGSTIYF.